The rows below give T cell receptor beta chains drawn from one sample of a study of tumor-infiltrating lymphocytes in primary liver carcinoma. Each CDR3 protein is one row after TCRdb ran MiXCR on the multiplex PCR reads. Seen here are 300,000 to 350,000 distinct CDR3 sequences, less than 70% observed once, and the top ten hold about 6.5%. The sample was peripheral blood. The receptors stem from a man aged 35 to 55 with primary liver carcinoma and hepatitis B virus infection. CDR3s include the opening cysteine and the closing phenylalanine or tryptophan. A D gene is named only where the DNA matches it firmly. Rows give clone size only sometimes, using once, few, many, or a class for an expanded clone.

size: many; V: TRBV10-3; J: TRBJ1-1; D: TRBD1; CDR3: CAISETGTDSNTEAFF; DNA: TGTGCCATCAGTGAAACCGGGACAGATAGTAACACTGAAGCTTTCTTT
size: .; V: TRBV10-3; J: TRBJ2-5; D: .; CDR3: CTIRESEIQYF; DNA: TGTACCATCAGGGAATCGGAGATCCAGTACTTC
size: .; V: TRBV6-1; J: TRBJ1-1; D: .; CDR3: CASSGSGQPEAFF; DNA: TGTGCCAGCAGTGGCTCCGGACAGCCTGAAGCTTTCTTT
size: once; V: TRBV29-1; J: TRBJ2-7; D: TRBD2; CDR3: CSVATSGTEADQCF; DNA: TGCAGCGTTGCTACCAGCGGGACCGAAGCCGATCAGTGCTTC
size: .; V: TRBV11-2; J: TRBJ1-5; D: TRBD1; CDR3: CASSLWTGSQTQHF; DNA: TGTGCCAGCAGCTTATGGACAGGGAGTCAGACCCAGCATTTT
size: many; V: TRBV10-3; J: TRBJ1-2; D: .; CDR3: CATLKMGSGGGYTF; DNA: TGTGCCACCTTAAAAATGGGATCCGGGGGTGGCTACACCTTC
size: .; V: TRBV5-1; J: TRBJ2-7; D: .; CDR3: CASSPRLQQYF; DNA: TGCGCCAGTTCTCCCCGGTTGCAGCAGTACTTC
size: many; V: TRBV6-2/TRBV6-3; J: TRBJ1-1; D: .; CDR3: CASSSLGRIRNTEAFF; DNA: TGTGCCAGCAGTTCGCTAGGCCGCATTAGGAACACTGAAGCTTTCTTT
size: .; V: TRBV29-1; J: TRBJ2-1; D: .; CDR3: CSVTPNGAYNEQFF; DNA: TGCAGCGTTACCCCTAATGGGGCTTACAATGAGCAGTTCTTC
size: .; V: TRBV12-3/TRBV12-4; J: TRBJ1-6; D: .; CDR3: CANSFFNWSPLHF; DNA: TGTGCCAACAGTTTTTTTAATTGGTCACCCCTTCACTTT
size: .; V: TRBV29-1; J: TRBJ2-2; D: .; CDR3: CSVLSPGTGELFF; DNA: TGCAGCGTTCTAAGCCCAGGCACCGGGGAGCTGTTTTTT
size: .; V: TRBV28; J: TRBJ2-1; D: TRBD1; CDR3: CASRPGTGSYNEQFF; DNA: TGTGCCAGCAGACCCGGGACAGGGTCTTACAATGAGCAGTTCTTC
size: .; V: TRBV5-6; J: TRBJ1-1; D: .; CDR3: CASSYGVSGVNTEAFF; DNA: TGTGCCAGCAGCTACGGCGTCTCGGGGGTGAACACTGAAGCTTTCTTT
size: .; V: TRBV11-2; J: TRBJ2-7; D: TRBD1; CDR3: CVSSRDRGHEQYF; DNA: TGTGTCAGTAGCCGGGACAGGGGCCATGAGCAGTATTTC
size: many; V: TRBV6-6; J: TRBJ2-7; D: TRBD2; CDR3: CASSPAGTSGSYEQYF; DNA: TGTGCCAGCAGTCCCGCCGGGACTAGCGGGAGTTACGAGCAGTACTTC
size: .; V: TRBV11-2; J: TRBJ2-2; D: .; CDR3: CASSLDRSGRELFF; DNA: TGTGCCAGCAGCTTAGATCGATCGGGCAGGGAGCTGTTTTTT
size: .; V: TRBV12-3/TRBV12-4; J: TRBJ1-2; D: TRBD1; CDR3: CATTRGRGYGYGYTF; DNA: TGTGCCACCACCCGGGGCAGGGGGTACGGGTATGGCTACACCTTC
size: once; V: TRBV29-1; J: TRBJ2-7; D: .; CDR3: CSIRRSQGEGYF; DNA: TGTAGCATTAGACGGTCACAGGGAGAGGGGTACTTC
size: once; V: TRBV11-2; J: TRBJ2-5; D: TRBD1; CDR3: CASSPNRGKETQYF; DNA: TGTGCCAGTAGCCCGAACAGGGGAAAAGAGACCCAGTACTTC
size: .; V: TRBV5-8; J: TRBJ2-1; D: TRBD2; CDR3: CASSIGTSGMNEQFF; DNA: TGTGCCAGCAGCATTGGGACTAGCGGGATGAATGAGCAGTTCTTC
size: .; V: TRBV28; J: TRBJ1-4; D: .; CDR3: CASSPEGDREKLFF; DNA: TGTGCCAGCAGCCCCGAGGGGGATCGGGAAAAACTGTTTTTT
size: .; V: TRBV20-1; J: TRBJ2-1; D: TRBD2; CDR3: CSARVAGRTLSNEQFF; DNA: TGCAGTGCTAGAGTGGCCGGGAGGACCCTATCTAATGAGCAGTTCTTC
size: .; V: TRBV11-2; J: TRBJ2-7; D: .; CDR3: CASSSVNTHEHYF; DNA: TGTGCCAGCAGCTCCGTGAACACCCACGAGCATTACTTC
size: .; V: TRBV13; J: TRBJ2-2; D: .; CDR3: CASSITGELFF; DNA: TGTGCCAGCAGTATTACCGGGGAGCTGTTTTTT
size: .; V: TRBV11-2; J: TRBJ2-7; D: .; CDR3: CVSSLGGGGYEQYF; DNA: TGTGTCAGCAGCTTAGGGGGAGGGGGCTACGAGCAGTACTTC
size: once; V: TRBV29-1; J: TRBJ2-7; D: TRBD1; CDR3: CNVKGQGRYEQYF; DNA: TGCAACGTGAAGGGACAGGGGAGGTACGAGCAGTACTTC
size: .; V: TRBV11-3; J: TRBJ2-7; D: .; CDR3: CASSLDPPYEQYF; DNA: TGTGCCAGCAGCTTAGATCCCCCCTATGAGCAGTACTTC
size: .; V: TRBV28; J: TRBJ2-4; D: TRBD1; CDR3: CASSGTGLNIQYF; DNA: TGTGCCAGCTCTGGGACAGGATTAAACATTCAGTACTTC
size: few; V: TRBV7-9; J: TRBJ2-5; D: .; CDR3: CASSPPSGKEEETQYF; DNA: TGTGCCAGCAGCCCACCGTCGGGTAAGGAAGAAGAGACCCAGTACTTC
size: .; V: TRBV6-5; J: TRBJ1-6; D: TRBD1; CDR3: CASSPGQGASPPHF; DNA: TGTGCCAGCAGTCCGGGACAGGGTGCATCACCCCCCCACTTT
size: many; V: TRBV6-5; J: TRBJ2-5; D: .; CDR3: CASSYSGYQETQYF; DNA: TGTGCCAGCAGTTACTCGGGGTACCAAGAGACCCAGTACTTC
size: .; V: TRBV11-2; J: TRBJ2-7; D: .; CDR3: CASSQLGGPSYEHYF; DNA: TGTGCCAGCAGCCAACTAGGTGGGCCGTCCTACGAGCACTACTTC
size: .; V: TRBV10-3; J: TRBJ1-2; D: .; CDR3: CTISTTGNVYTF; DNA: TGTACCATCAGTACAACAGGGAATGTCTACACCTTC
size: .; V: TRBV10-3; J: TRBJ2-3; D: TRBD2; CDR3: CAISATSRRATDTQYF; DNA: TGTGCCATCAGTGCGACTAGCAGGAGGGCCACAGATACGCAGTATTTT
size: .; V: TRBV6-2/TRBV6-3; J: TRBJ1-5; D: TRBD1; CDR3: CASSYGDRDNQRQHF; DNA: TGTGCCAGCAGTTACGGGGACAGGGATAATCAGCGCCAGCATTTT